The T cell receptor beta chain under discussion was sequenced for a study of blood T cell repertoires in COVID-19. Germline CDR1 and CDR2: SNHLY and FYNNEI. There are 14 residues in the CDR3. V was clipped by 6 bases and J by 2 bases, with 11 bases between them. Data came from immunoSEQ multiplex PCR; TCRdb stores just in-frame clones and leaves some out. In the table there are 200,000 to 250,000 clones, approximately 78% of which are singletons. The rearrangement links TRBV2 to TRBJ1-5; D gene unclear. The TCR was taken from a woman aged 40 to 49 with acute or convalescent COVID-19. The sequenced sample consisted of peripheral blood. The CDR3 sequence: CASSEWEGNQPQHF. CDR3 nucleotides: TGTGCCAGCAGCGAGTGGGAGGGCAATCAGCCCCAGCATTTT.